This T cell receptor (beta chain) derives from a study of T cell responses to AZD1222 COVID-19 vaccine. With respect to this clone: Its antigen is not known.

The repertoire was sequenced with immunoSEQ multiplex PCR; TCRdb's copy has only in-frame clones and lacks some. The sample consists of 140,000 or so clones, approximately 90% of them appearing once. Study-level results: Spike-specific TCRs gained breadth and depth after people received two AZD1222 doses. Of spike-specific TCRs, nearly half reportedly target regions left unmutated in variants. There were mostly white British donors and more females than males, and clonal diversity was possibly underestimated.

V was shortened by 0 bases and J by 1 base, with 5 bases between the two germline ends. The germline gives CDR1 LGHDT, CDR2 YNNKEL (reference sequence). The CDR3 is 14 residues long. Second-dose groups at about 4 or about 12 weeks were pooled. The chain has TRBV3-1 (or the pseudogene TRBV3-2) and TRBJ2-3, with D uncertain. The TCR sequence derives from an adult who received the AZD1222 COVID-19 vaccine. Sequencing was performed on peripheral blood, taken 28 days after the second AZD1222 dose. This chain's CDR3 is CASSQELRTDTQYF. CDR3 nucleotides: TGTGCCAGCAGCCAAGAACTCCGCACAGATACGCAGTATTTT.